This TCR beta chain was sequenced in a study of shared clonotypes between healthy human individuals. For unsorted samples, genomic DNA was extracted from 80 million to 100 million PBMCs. Here immunoSEQ multiplex PCR was the method, and the copy in TCRdb shows in-frame clones only, minus some. The sample holds more than 400,000 clones; about 85% are singletons and the top ten take approximately 11%. Sequencing input: PBMCs. The sequence was obtained from a woman aged 35 to 49 in good health. Some clones in this sample may be carry-over from other donors' samples.

CDR3 loop: CASSSGTGVNQPQHF. For the CDR3, the DNA is TGTGCCAGCAGCTCCGGGACAGGAGTAAATCAGCCCCAGCATTTT. The chain employs TRBV7-6 and TRBJ1-5; the match to TRBD1 covers 8 bases. The CDR3 has 15 residues. CDR1 and CDR2 (germline): SGHVS, FNYEAQ. Trimming at V came to 4 bases and at J to 4 bases, leaving 6 bases not matched to a gene. The variable domain in full, with the rest retrieved from reference TRBV7-6 and TRBJ1-5, is GAGVSQSPRYKVTKRGQDVALRCDPISGHVSLYWYRQALGQGPEFLTYFNYEAQQDKSGLPNDRFSAERPEGSISTLTIQRTEQRDSAMYRCASSSGTGVNQPQHFGDGTRLSIL.